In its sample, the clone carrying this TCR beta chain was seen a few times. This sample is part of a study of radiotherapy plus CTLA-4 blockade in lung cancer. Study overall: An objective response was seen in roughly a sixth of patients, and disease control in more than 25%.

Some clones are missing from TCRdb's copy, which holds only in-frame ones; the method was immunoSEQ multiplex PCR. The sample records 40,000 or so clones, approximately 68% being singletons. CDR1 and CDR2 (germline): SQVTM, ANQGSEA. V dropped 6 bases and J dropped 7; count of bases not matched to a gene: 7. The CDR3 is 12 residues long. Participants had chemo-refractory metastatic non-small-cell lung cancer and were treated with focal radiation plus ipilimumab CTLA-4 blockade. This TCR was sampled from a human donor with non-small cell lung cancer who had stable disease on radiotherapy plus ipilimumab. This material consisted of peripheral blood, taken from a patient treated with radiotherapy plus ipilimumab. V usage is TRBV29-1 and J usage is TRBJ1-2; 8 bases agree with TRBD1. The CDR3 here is CSVSTGGFGYTF. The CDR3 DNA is TGCAGCGTCTCTACAGGGGGTTTTGGCTACACCTTC.